The subject of this entry is one T cell receptor (beta chain). The data belong to a study of T cell changes during pregnancy in multiple sclerosis. The protocol was immunoSEQ multiplex PCR, while the TCRdb copy is restricted to in-frame clones and leaves out a portion. The sample contains 34,000 or so clones, approximately 91% of which appear only once. CDR1 and CDR2 from the germline V gene are MNHEY and SVGAGI. This CDR3 has 15 amino acids. The V end was cut by 0 bases, the J end by 2 bases, with 10 bases between. Sequencing was performed on peripheral blood, taken in the second trimester of pregnancy. The chain uses TRBV6-5 and TRBJ1-1, with D tentatively TRBD1 (5 bases). The receptor was derived from a female donor in good health, enrolled as a control in a pregnancy study. The CDR3 DNA is TGTGCCAGCAGTTACTCGCGGCAGGGTAACACTGAAGCTTTCTTT. It is translated as CASSYSRQGNTEAFF.